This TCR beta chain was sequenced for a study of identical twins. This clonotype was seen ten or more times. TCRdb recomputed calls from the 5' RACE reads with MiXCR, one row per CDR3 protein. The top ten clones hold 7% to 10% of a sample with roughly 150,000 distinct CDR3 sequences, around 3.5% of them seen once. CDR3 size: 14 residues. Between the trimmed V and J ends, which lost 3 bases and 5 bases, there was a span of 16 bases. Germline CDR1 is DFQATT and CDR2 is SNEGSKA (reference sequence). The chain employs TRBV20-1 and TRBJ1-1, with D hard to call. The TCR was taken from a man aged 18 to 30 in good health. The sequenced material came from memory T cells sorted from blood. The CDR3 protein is CSARSQFGLTEAFF. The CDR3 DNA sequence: TGCAGTGCTAGGTCGCAGTTCGGGTTGACTGAAGCTTTCTTT.